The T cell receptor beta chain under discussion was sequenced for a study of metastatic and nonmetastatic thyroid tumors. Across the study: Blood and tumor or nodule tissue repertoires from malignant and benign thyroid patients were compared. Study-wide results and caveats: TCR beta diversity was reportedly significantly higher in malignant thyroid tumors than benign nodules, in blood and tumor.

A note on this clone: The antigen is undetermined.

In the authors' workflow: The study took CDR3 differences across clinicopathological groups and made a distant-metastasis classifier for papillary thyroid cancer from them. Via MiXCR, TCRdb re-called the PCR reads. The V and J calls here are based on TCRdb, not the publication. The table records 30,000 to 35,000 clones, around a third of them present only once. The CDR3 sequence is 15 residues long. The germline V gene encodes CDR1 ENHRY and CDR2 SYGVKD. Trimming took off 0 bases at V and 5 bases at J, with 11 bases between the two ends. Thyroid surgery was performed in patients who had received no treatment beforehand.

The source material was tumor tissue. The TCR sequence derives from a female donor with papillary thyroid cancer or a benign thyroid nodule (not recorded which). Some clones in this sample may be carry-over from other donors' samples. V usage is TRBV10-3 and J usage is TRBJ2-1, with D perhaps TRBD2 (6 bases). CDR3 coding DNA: TGTGCCATCAGTGAGTCGGTAGCGGAGAACAATGAGCAGTTCTTC. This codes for CAISESVAENNEQFF.